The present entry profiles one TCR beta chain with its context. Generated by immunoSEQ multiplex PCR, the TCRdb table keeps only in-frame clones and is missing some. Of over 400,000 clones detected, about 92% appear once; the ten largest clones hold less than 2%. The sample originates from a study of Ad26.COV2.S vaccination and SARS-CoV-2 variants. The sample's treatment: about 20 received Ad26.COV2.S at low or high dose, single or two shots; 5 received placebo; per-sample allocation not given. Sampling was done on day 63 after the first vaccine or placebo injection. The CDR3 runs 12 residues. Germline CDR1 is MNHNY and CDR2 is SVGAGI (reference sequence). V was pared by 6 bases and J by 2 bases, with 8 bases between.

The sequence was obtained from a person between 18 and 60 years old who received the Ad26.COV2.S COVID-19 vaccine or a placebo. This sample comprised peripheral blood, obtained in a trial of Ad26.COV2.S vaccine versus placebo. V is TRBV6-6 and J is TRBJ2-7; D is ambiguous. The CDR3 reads CASSRSPYEQYF. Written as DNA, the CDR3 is TGTGCCAGCAGCCGATCACCCTACGAGCAGTACTTC.